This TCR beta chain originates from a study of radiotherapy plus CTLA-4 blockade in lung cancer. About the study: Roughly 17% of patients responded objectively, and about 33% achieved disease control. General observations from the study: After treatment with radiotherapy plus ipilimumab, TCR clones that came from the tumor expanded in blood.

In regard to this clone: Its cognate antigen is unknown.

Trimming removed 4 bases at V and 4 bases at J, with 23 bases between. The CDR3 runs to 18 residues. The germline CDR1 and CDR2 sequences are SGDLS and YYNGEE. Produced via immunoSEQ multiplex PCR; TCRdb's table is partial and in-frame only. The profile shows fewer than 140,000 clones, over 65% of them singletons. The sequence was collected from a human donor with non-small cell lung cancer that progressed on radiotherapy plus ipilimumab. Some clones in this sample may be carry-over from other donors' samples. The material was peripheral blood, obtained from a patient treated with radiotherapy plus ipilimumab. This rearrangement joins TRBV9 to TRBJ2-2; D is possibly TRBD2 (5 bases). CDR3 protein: CASSSLPGGGSGTGELFF. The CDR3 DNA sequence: TGTGCCAGCAGCTCCCTCCCCGGAGGCGGCTCCGGCACCGGGGAGCTGTTTTTT.